This passage covers 26 T cell receptor beta chains from one sample sequenced in a study of PD-L1 blockade in urothelial cancer. The assay was immunoSEQ multiplex PCR, and TCRdb's table has in-frame clones only and misses some. The data show under 130,000 clones, around 85% seen once. The specimen was PBMCs, collected around atezolizumab (anti-PD-L1) treatment. The receptors here all came from a man over 45 with urothelial cancer.

V gene TRBV5-1 combines with J gene TRBJ2-1, with 14 bases identical to TRBD2. This CDR3 is 15 amino acids long. Germline CDR1 is SGHRS and CDR2 is YFSETQ. V lost 6 bases, J lost 6 bases, and 5 bases stayed unmatched. CDR3 protein: CASTRLAGGGNEQFF. For the CDR3, the DNA is TGCGCCAGCACCCGACTAGCGGGAGGGGGCAATGAGCAGTTCTTC.

This clone was counted a few times. The CDR3 sequence is CASSVATGLEAFF. The CDR3 region has the DNA TGTGCCAGCAGCGTAGCGACAGGCCTTGAAGCTTTCTTT. The V call is TRBV9, the J call TRBJ1-1; D possibly corresponds to TRBD1 (6 bases). Germline CDR1 is SGDLS and CDR2 is YYNGEE. Trimming removed 0 bases at V and 7 bases at J, with 10 bases between. CDR3 size: 13 residues.

This chain uses TRBV7-2 with TRBJ2-3; TRBD2 matches at 8 bases. Trimming took 0 bases from V and 2 from J; bases not matched to a gene: 10. The CDR3 has 18 amino acids. Germline-derived CDR1 and CDR2 are SGHTA and FQGNSA. The CDR3 region is CASSLASVLAVPTDTQYF. CDR3 nucleotides: TGTGCCAGCAGCTTAGCGTCAGTACTAGCGGTCCCCACAGATACGCAGTATTTT.

This clone was seen a single time. The chain carries TRBV5-1 and TRBJ2-1, with TRBD2 identical over 11 bases. This CDR3 comprises 16 residues. V shed 6 bases, J shed 3 bases, and the junction held 8 bases outside the gene matches. Germline assignment: CDR1 SGHRS and CDR2 YFSETQ. CDR3 sequence (DNA): TGCGCCAGCAACGAGGGAGGACTAGCGGGCTACAATGAGCAGTTCTTC. This codes for CASNEGGLAGYNEQFF.

The chain employs TRBV6-1 and TRBJ2-1, with D possibly TRBD1 on 5 matching bases. Germline V gives CDR1 MNHNS, CDR2 SASEGT. The CDR3 length is 16 residues. V lost 3 bases and J 2 bases, leaving 14 bases between the germline ends. The CDR3 sequence is CASSDWGSGAYNEQFF. In nucleotides, the CDR3 is TGTGCCAGCAGTGACTGGGGCAGTGGGGCCTACAATGAGCAGTTCTTC.

The V call is TRBV4-1, the J call TRBJ2-5, with 11 bases identical to TRBD1. V trimming: 0 bases; J trimming: 2 bases; junction bases outside the gene matches: 8. There are 18 residues in the CDR3. The V gene's germline CDR1 is MGHRA and CDR2 YSYEKL. The CDR3 DNA reads TGCGCCAGCAGCCAAGAGCGGAGGACAGGGGGCCCTCAAGAGACCCAGTACTTC. Translating gives CASSQERRTGGPQETQYF.

This clone appeared a single time. The chain recombines TRBV5-1 with TRBJ1-4; no definite D call. V dropped 4 bases and J dropped 7 bases, with 17 bases sitting between them. Germline V gene sequence: CDR1 SGHRS, CDR2 YFSETQ. The CDR3 sequence is 15 residues long. The CDR3 loop is CASSNSGFPTEKLFF. The CDR3, as DNA: TGCGCCAGCAGCAATTCAGGATTCCCGACTGAAAAACTGTTTTTT.

This clone was counted many times. The V gene is TRBV6-5, the J gene TRBJ1-1; no definite D call. CDR3 size: 13 residues. Germline CDR1 MNHEY, CDR2 SVGAGI. Between the trimmed V and J ends, which lost 4 bases and 5 bases, there was a span of 11 bases. The CDR3 protein is CASSWSGWTEAFF. CDR3 in DNA: TGTGCCAGCAGTTGGTCGGGGTGGACTGAAGCTTTCTTT.

The rearrangement uses TRBV10-2 and TRBJ2-7, with TRBD1 identical over 10 bases. The CDR3 is 16 amino acids. J was trimmed by 6 bases and V by 5 bases; bases with no gene match: 13. The V gene's germline CDR1 is WSHSY and CDR2 SAAADI. The DNA for the CDR3 is TGCGCCAGCAGTCCCCCTTTGGGGGACAGGGGCGGCGAGCAGTACTTC. This sequence encodes CASSPPLGDRGGEQYF.

This clone was counted a single time. V and J are TRBV4-2 and TRBJ2-1, with 11 bases lining up with TRBD1. V was pared by 0 bases and J by 6 bases, with 7 bases of the junction left unmatched. Germline CDR1 is LGHNA and CDR2 is YNFKEQ. CDR3 length: 17 amino acids. The CDR3 region has the DNA TGTGCCAGCAGCCAAGACGGACAGGGGGCAAATGGCAATGAGCAGTTCTTC. Residues: CASSQDGQGANGNEQFF.

V and J are TRBV18 and TRBJ2-7; 8 bases line up with TRBD1. Germline values: CDR1 KGHSH, CDR2 LQKENI. This CDR3 has 14 residues. The V and J ends lost 9 bases and 3 bases, in that order; junction bases with no gene match: 10. This chain's CDR3 is CASSIQGAVYEQYF. In DNA form, the CDR3 reads TGTGCCAGTTCGATCCAGGGGGCAGTCTACGAGCAGTACTTC.

This clone was found once. This chain uses TRBV27 with TRBJ2-7, with a tentative D call TRBD2 (5 bases). Trimming shortened V by 7 bases and J by 3 bases, and 19 bases separated the two germline ends. The CDR3 loop spans 15 amino acids. Germline-derived CDR1 and CDR2 are MNHEY and SMNVEV (reference sequence). The CDR3 nucleotides read TGTGCCAGCATAGGTCGCGGTAGCGCACACTACGAGCAGTACTTC. The encoded protein is CASIGRGSAHYEQYF.

The chain is built from TRBV4-2 and TRBJ2-7; possibly TRBD1 for D (6 bases). V was clipped by 0 bases and J by 4 bases, with 16 bases between them. Germline values: CDR1 LGHNA, CDR2 YNFKEQ. The CDR3 covers 16 residues. Here the CDR3 DNA reads TGTGCCAGCAGCCAAGAATGGGCTGGGGGCGGGTACGAGCAGTACTTC. Translation gives CASSQEWAGGGYEQYF.

This clone was seen a few times. The genes are TRBV21-1 and TRBJ2-7; the DNA was not compared with TRBD2, the D call given in the table. TRBV21-1 is described as a pseudogene. CDR3 length: 20 residues. The DNA of the CDR3 is TGTGCCAGCAGCAAAGCGGCTAGCGGGAGGGGATACCTGAGCTCCTACGAGCAGTACTTC. It specifies CASSKAASGRGYLSSYEQYF.

The gene calls are TRBV27 and TRBJ2-7, with a weak D call TRBD2 (5 bases). Deletions cut 5 bases from V and 8 bases from J, with 16 bases between. The CDR3 runs to 13 residues. CDR1 is MNHEY, CDR2 SMNVEV, per germline (reference sequence). Written as DNA, the CDR3 is TGTGCCAGCAGTCGACCCCCCTCTAGCAAGCAGTACTTC. Encoded protein: CASSRPPSSKQYF.

The chain joins TRBV7-8 to TRBJ2-6, with a tentative D call TRBD2 (5 bases). Trimming took 1 base from V and 4 from J, leaving 5 bases between them. The CDR3 sequence is 14 residues long. Per germline, CDR1 SGHVS and CDR2 FQNEAQ. This CDR3 reads CASSLGGGANVLTF. The CDR3 DNA is TGTGCCAGCAGCTTAGGAGGGGGGGCCAACGTCCTGACTTTC.

The genes are TRBV29-1 and TRBJ2-5; D perhaps matches TRBD2 (6 bases). The CDR3 runs 16 residues. V was shortened by 4 bases and J by 0 bases, with 18 bases between the two germline ends. The germline V gene encodes CDR1 SQVTM and CDR2 ANQGSEA. The CDR3 sequence: CSVGGQTSRYQETQYF. The CDR3 DNA reads as TGCAGCGTTGGAGGCCAGACTAGTAGGTACCAAGAGACCCAGTACTTC.

This clone was seen a single time. The chain uses TRBV27 and TRBJ2-3, with a tentative D call TRBD2 (5 bases). Germline values: CDR1 MNHEY, CDR2 SMNVEV (reference sequence). The V gene lost 8 bases and the J gene lost 3 bases, with 18 bases spanning the gap. The CDR3 has 15 residues. CDR3 in amino acids: CASGPRASVTDTQYF. Written as DNA, the CDR3 is TGTGCCAGCGGGCCGAGGGCATCGGTAACAGATACGCAGTATTTT.

The chain uses TRBV28 and TRBJ2-5; 11 positions agree with TRBD2. V lost 5 bases, J lost 4 bases, and 0 bases stayed unmatched. This CDR3 contains 13 residues. Germline CDR1 MDHEN, CDR2 SYDVKM. The CDR3 loop is CASSLAGGETQYF. Here the CDR3 DNA reads TGTGCCAGCAGTCTAGCGGGAGGAGAGACCCAGTACTTC.

The rearrangement uses TRBV6-1 and TRBJ2-1, with TRBD2 identical over 8 bases. CDR1 and CDR2 (germline): MNHNS, SASEGT. V lost 4 bases and J lost 4; bases outside the gene matches: 9. This CDR3 is 16 amino acids long. The CDR3 is CASSVSGRRAYNEQFF. For the CDR3, the DNA is TGTGCCAGCAGTGTAAGCGGGAGAAGGGCATACAATGAGCAGTTCTTC.

In this sample, this clone turned up a few times. The rearrangement uses TRBV11-2 and TRBJ1-6; 8 bases are shared with TRBD1. The CDR3 has 17 amino acids. J gave up 9 bases and V 5 bases, and 15 bases lay outside the gene matches. CDR1 is SGHAT and CDR2 is FQNNGV in the germline V gene. CDR3 nucleotides: TGTGCCAGCAGCCCCCAGGGGGGCCAGGGGGCGTCTTCACCCCTCCACTTT. Residues: CASSPQGGQGASSPLHF. Based on the CDR3 plus reference TRBV11-2 and TRBJ1-6, the full variable domain is EAGVAQSPRYKIIEKRQSVAFWCNPISGHATLYWYQQILGQGPKLLIQFQNNGVVDDSQLPKDRFSAERLKGVDSTLKIQPAKLEDSAVYLCASSPQGGQGASSPLHFGNGTRLTVT.

The J gene is TRBJ2-6, the V gene TRBV29-1, with 11 bases that match TRBD1. The length of the CDR3 is 14 residues. Germline V gene lookup returns CDR1 SQVTM and CDR2 ANQGSEA. Germline trimming cut 6 bases from V and 2 bases from J; bases unmatched to any gene: 0. CDR3 residues: CSVGQGAGANVLTF. The CDR3 DNA reads as TGCAGCGTGGGACAGGGGGCTGGGGCCAACGTCCTGACTTTC.

This clone was recorded a few times. The chain carries TRBV5-4 and TRBJ2-7; D perhaps matches TRBD2 (6 bases). V was pared by 1 base and J by 6 bases, with 17 bases between. Germline V gene lookup returns CDR1 SGHNT and CDR2 YYREEE (reference sequence). The CDR3 length is 15 residues. The CDR3 here is CASSLLGTARREQYF. DNA of the CDR3: TGTGCCAGCAGCTTGCTCGGGACTGCAAGGCGCGAGCAGTACTTC.

V gene TRBV7-2 combines with J gene TRBJ2-1; D is unclear. V dropped 2 bases and J dropped 6 bases, with 5 bases sitting between them. CDR3 length: 12 residues. Germline values: CDR1 SGHTA, CDR2 FQGNSA. The CDR3 region is CASSLQANEQFF. Here the CDR3 DNA reads TGTGCCAGCAGCTTACAAGCCAATGAGCAGTTCTTC. The whole variable domain, filled in from reference TRBV7-2 and TRBJ2-1, reads GAGVSQSPSNKVTEKGKDVELRCDPISGHTALYWYRQSLGQGLEFLIYFQGNSAPDKSGLPSDRFSAERTGGSVSTLTIQRTQQEDSAVYLCASSLQANEQFFGPGTRLTVL.

The V call is TRBV6-1, the J call TRBJ2-3; possibly TRBD2 for D (5 bases). The length of the CDR3 is 15 residues. Germline V gene sequence: CDR1 MNHNS, CDR2 SASEGT. V was clipped by 8 bases and J by 0 bases, with 15 bases between them. The CDR3 region is CASSITGSSTDTQYF. The CDR3 bases are TGTGCCAGCTCTATCACGGGGTCTAGCACAGATACGCAGTATTTT.

This clone was counted only a few times. The chain links TRBV6-4 to TRBJ1-6; D call uncertain. This CDR3 is 14 amino acids long. Germline V gene lookup returns CDR1 MRHNA and CDR2 SNTAGT. V was clipped by 5 bases and J by 4 bases, with 9 bases between them. The CDR3 region is CASSLTDYNSPLHF. In nucleotides, the CDR3 is TGTGCCAGCAGTTTAACAGATTATAATTCACCCCTCCACTTT.